The 4 T cell receptor beta chains below all came from one sample that was sequenced in a study of control samples from healthy donors and cancer patients. Repertoires were generated with immunoSEQ multiplex PCR, while TCRdb's copy carries only in-frame clones and drops some. This table holds about 410,000 clones, more than 80% found once. Sample: PBMCs. These receptors all come from a man in his forties or fifties with head and neck cancer.

The V call is TRBV21-1, the J call TRBJ1-1; the D call of TRBD1 is as the table states it, not checked on the DNA. TRBV21-1 is assigned pseudogene status. CDR3 length equals 15 residues. Here the CDR3 reads CASSSSRQGSAEAFF. CDR3 nucleotides: TGTGCCAGCAGCTCGTCGCGGCAGGGAAGCGCTGAAGCTTTCTTT.

V gene TRBV28 combines with J gene TRBJ2-1; either TRBD1 or TRBD2 may fit D (6 bases each). Trimming took off 6 bases at V and 1 base at J, with 19 bases between the two ends. CDR1 MDHEN and CDR2 SYDVKM come from the germline V gene. This CDR3 has 17 amino acids. CDR3: CASRHVGGGLSYNEQFF. CDR3 in DNA: TGTGCCAGCAGACACGTCGGGGGCGGACTGTCCTACAATGAGCAGTTCTTC.

The chain uses TRBV7-6 and TRBJ1-1; D is possibly TRBD1 (6 bases). The germline V gene has CDR1 SGHVS and CDR2 FNYEAQ. The V gene lost 3 bases and the J gene lost 4 bases, with 24 bases spanning the gap. The CDR3 covers 18 residues. CDR3 sequence (DNA): TGTGCCAGCAGCTTTCAGTCGGGCGTGGGGGGCCGAAGCACTGAAGCTTTCTTT. This gives the protein CASSFQSGVGGRSTEAFF.

The chain carries TRBV2 and TRBJ2-3; D possibly corresponds to TRBD2 (5 bases). Germline V gene lookup returns CDR1 SNHLY and CDR2 FYNNEI. Trimming stripped 10 bases from V and 0 bases from J, with 17 bases between. The CDR3 loop spans 15 amino acids. In DNA, the CDR3 is TGTGCCACAACGGTGGATAGGGAGAGCACAGATACGCAGTATTTT. It translates to CATTVDRESTDTQYF.